These 23 T cell receptor beta chains were all obtained from the same sample, sequenced in a study of CD8 T cells in ankylosing spondylitis (TCRdb year 2017). Libraries came from 5' RACE. The run used an Illumina HiSeq 2500. TCRdb ran its own pipeline on the public reads, namely fastp trimming at Q25 and MiXCR clone calling, and kept in-frame beta chains. Merged by CDR3 protein, the rows form single entries marked with the most common genes and DNA. The sample has about 540,000 distinct CDR3 sequences on record, roughly 13% of them singletons. The ten largest clones capture over 6.5% of the sample. These receptors have no known antigen. Paper-wide results and their limitations: A TCR beta motif made up of several highly homologous amino acid variants appeared to be characteristic of blood from ankylosing spondylitis patients.

The source material was blood, either unsorted or a sorted T cell fraction (not recorded which). These receptors were taken from a male donor with ankylosing spondylitis.

The rearrangement links TRBV5-5 to TRBJ1-1, with no clear D. V was clipped by 0 bases and J by 0 bases, with 9 bases between them. The CDR3 contains 15 residues. The V gene's germline CDR1 is SGHKS and CDR2 YYEKEE (reference sequence). CDR3 DNA sequence: TGTGCCAGCAGCTTGGCAACCGCCATGAACACTGAAGCTTTCTTT. Its translation: CASSLATAMNTEAFF.

In this sample, this clonotype turned up many times. The rearrangement links TRBV7-2 to TRBJ2-3; perhaps TRBD2 as D (5 bases). The germline V and J ends were trimmed by 5 bases and 2 bases, with 11 bases remaining between them. CDR3 length equals 14 residues. Germline V gene data show CDR1 as SGHTA and CDR2 as FQGNSA. In DNA form, the CDR3 reads TGTGCCAGCAGCCTAAACGGGGACACAGATACGCAGTATTTT. Translated, it gives CASSLNGDTDTQYF.

This clonotype has only a few counts. The chain links TRBV7-8 to TRBJ2-7; D possibly matches TRBD1 or TRBD2 (6 bases each). Trimming left V 9 bases short and J 2 bases short, with 14 bases between. The CDR3 runs 13 residues. The germline V gene has CDR1 SGHVS and CDR2 FQNEAQ. CDR3 sequence reads: CASSFRGAYEQYF. In DNA form, the CDR3 reads TGTGCCAGTTCTTTTAGGGGGGCCTACGAGCAGTACTTC. The variable domain in full, completed from reference TRBV7-8 and TRBJ2-7, reads GAGVSQSPRYKVAKRGQDVALRCDPISGHVSLFWYQQALGQGPEFLTYFQNEAQLDKSGLPSDRFFAERPEGSVSTLKIQRTQQEDSAVYLCASSFRGAYEQYFGPGTRLTVT.

This clonotype has ten or more counts. The rearrangement links TRBV20-1 to TRBJ1-3; the D is unclear. Trimming took 5 bases from V and 0 from J, leaving 8 bases between them. In germline, CDR1 is DFQATT, CDR2 SNEGSKA (reference sequence). This CDR3 contains 13 residues. Written as DNA, the CDR3 is TGCAGTGCTCGCGGGAGCTCTGGAAACACCATATATTTT. Protein sequence: CSARGSSGNTIYF.

In nucleotides, the CDR3 is TGCGCCAGCAGCTTCCAGGGTAGCGGGAGGGCCGGGGATACGCAGTATTTT. The encoded protein is CASSFQGSGRAGDTQYF. The V call is TRBV5-1, the J call TRBJ2-3; 11 nucleotides match TRBD2. Germline CDR1 and CDR2: SGHRS and YFSETQ. J was trimmed by 6 bases and V by 2 bases; bases with no gene match: 11. The CDR3 spans 17 residues.

This clonotype showed up many times. The CDR3 DNA follows: TGTGCCAGCAGTCCTCAGGGGGGACATCAGCCCCAGCATTTT. It translates to CASSPQGGHQPQHF. J is TRBJ1-5 and V is TRBV6-1; 7 nucleotides align to TRBD1. Germline CDR1 MNHNS, CDR2 SASEGT. The CDR3 covers 14 residues. J lost 5 bases, V lost 5 bases, and 6 bases had no gene match.

The chain recombines TRBV10-2 with TRBJ2-7; possibly TRBD2 for D (6 bases). The CDR3 runs to 11 residues. The germline gives CDR1 WSHSY, CDR2 SAAADI. With 8 bases removed from V and 5 bases from J, the gap between germline ends came to 10 bases. CDR3 DNA sequence: TGCGCCAGCTCGGGGGAGAACGAGCAGTACGTC. Translating gives CASSGENEQYV.

This chain uses TRBV28 with TRBJ1-3, with D unresolved. V was pared by 5 bases and J by 7 bases, with 21 bases between. CDR3 length: 16 amino acids. The germline V gene has CDR1 MDHEN and CDR2 SYDVKM. CDR3 nucleotides: TGTGCCAGCAGTGAATGGTCCGGTTTGGGAGCGAACACCATATATTTT. Encoded protein: CASSEWSGLGANTIYF.

There are a few counts of this clonotype. The chain couples TRBV29-1 to TRBJ1-1, with D possibly matching TRBD1 (6 bases). The germline V and J ends were trimmed by 2 bases and 0 bases, with 19 bases remaining between them. Germline V gives CDR1 SQVTM, CDR2 ANQGSEA. The CDR3 is 17 amino acids. The DNA for the CDR3 is TGCAGCGTTGAAAGGGGGGGCTCGGTTCATATGAACACTGAAGCTTTCTTT. It is translated as CSVERGGSVHMNTEAFF.

V usage is TRBV7-9 and J usage is TRBJ2-1; 7 nucleotides agree with TRBD1. V was clipped by 7 bases and J by 8 bases; unmatched bases: 2. Germline V gene lookup returns CDR1 SEHNR and CDR2 FQNEAQ (reference sequence). The CDR3 covers 11 residues. CDR3: CASTQGDEQFF. CDR3 coding DNA: TGTGCCAGCACGCAGGGGGATGAGCAGTTCTTC. Complete variable domain (other parts from reference TRBV7-9 and TRBJ2-1): DTGVSQNPRHKITKRGQNVTFRCDPISEHNRLYWYRQTLGQGPEFLTYFQNEAQLEKSRLLSDRFSAERPKGSFSTLEIQRTEQGDSAMYLCASTQGDEQFFGPGTRLTVL.

This clonotype has a count of ten or more. This chain links TRBV25-1 with TRBJ1-6; D is possibly TRBD1 (6 bases). Trimming shortened V by 3 bases and J by 10 bases, and 16 bases separated the two germline ends. Germline loops: CDR1 MGHDK, CDR2 SYGVNS. The CDR3 length is 15 residues. CDR3 in DNA: TGTGCCAGCAGTGACCAAGGGCAGGGGCGATCACCCCTCCACTTT. Its translation: CASSDQGQGRSPLHF.

This clonotype has at least ten counts. The rearrangement links TRBV24-1 to TRBJ1-2; 9 nucleotides match TRBD1. The CDR3 has 13 amino acids. V lost 4 bases and J lost 4; bases outside the gene matches: 0. CDR1 and CDR2 (germline): KGHDR, SFDVKD. The CDR3 sequence is CATSETGGYGYTF. The CDR3 region has the DNA TGTGCCACCAGTGAGACAGGGGGCTATGGCTACACCTTC.

The sample holds a few counts of this clonotype. The gene calls are TRBV7-9 and TRBJ2-1; possibly TRBD2 for D (5 bases). From germline, CDR1 is SEHNR and CDR2 FQNEAQ (reference sequence). Trimming left V 2 bases short and J 0 bases short, with 11 bases between. The CDR3 is 16 amino acids. The chain's CDR3 is CASSLWERSSYNEQFF. In nucleotides, the CDR3 is TGTGCCAGCAGCTTATGGGAGCGCAGCTCCTACAATGAGCAGTTCTTC.

This clonotype has a count of ten or more. The rearrangement uses TRBV25-1 and TRBJ1-1, with 9 bases aligning to TRBD1. The germline CDR1 and CDR2 sequences are MGHDK and SYGVNS. The CDR3 runs to 17 residues. Trimming cost V 5 bases and J 3 bases; bases outside gene matches: 13. CDR3 sequence: CASSSGQGLNTHTEAFF. CDR3 coding DNA: TGTGCCAGCAGTTCGGGACAGGGCCTCAACACACACACTGAAGCTTTCTTT.

This clonotype has a handful of counts. The chain has TRBV7-9 and TRBJ1-3, with TRBD1 as a possible D gene (5 bases). The CDR3 sequence is 15 residues long. V lost 11 bases and J lost 4, with 21 bases in between. Germline V lookup: CDR1 SEHNR, CDR2 FQNEAQ (reference sequence). CDR3 in amino acids: CAVGPVSSKGNTIYF. CDR3 DNA: TGTGCCGTGGGGCCTGTATCGAGTAAGGGAAACACCATATATTTT. Full variable domain (remainder filled in from reference TRBV7-9 and TRBJ1-3): DTGVSQNPRHKITKRGQNVTFRCDPISEHNRLYWYRQTLGQGPEFLTYFQNEAQLEKSRLLSDRFSAERPKGSFSTLEIQRTEQGDSAMYLCAVGPVSSKGNTIYFGEGSWLTVV.

This clonotype was counted at least ten times. The rearrangement links TRBV15 to TRBJ2-7; D is perhaps TRBD1 (6 bases). V gave up 0 bases and J gave up 3 bases, with 12 bases separating them. Germline-derived CDR1 and CDR2 are LNHNV and YYDKDF (reference sequence). The CDR3 runs 15 residues. The CDR3 sequence is CATSRDPGQIYEQYF. Here the CDR3 DNA reads TGTGCCACCAGCAGAGATCCCGGACAGATCTACGAGCAGTACTTC.

This clonotype was seen many times. The DNA of the CDR3 is TGTGCCAGCAGGGTTGGGGGGGACATTCAGTACTTC. This encodes CASRVGGDIQYF. The chain uses TRBV12-3 or TRBV12-4 and TRBJ2-4; TRBD2 matches 7 bases. Trimming at V came to 6 bases and at J to 8 bases, leaving 4 bases not matched to a gene. The CDR3 is 12 amino acids.

The chain joins TRBV27 to TRBJ2-3; maybe TRBD1 (5 bases). V lost 5 bases, J lost 0 bases, and 18 bases lay in between. CDR1 is MNHEY, CDR2 SMNVEV, per germline (reference sequence). CDR3 length equals 17 residues. The CDR3 region is CASSNPDSIFSTDTQYF. CDR3 coding DNA: TGTGCCAGCAGTAACCCAGACAGTATCTTTAGCACAGATACGCAGTATTTT.

In its sample, this clonotype was seen many times. The chain carries TRBV12-3 or TRBV12-4 and TRBJ2-3, with D perhaps matching TRBD1 or TRBD2 (5 bases each). The length of the CDR3 is 19 residues. Deletions cut 0 bases from V and 1 base from J, with 20 bases between. The CDR3 sequence: CASSLALQDRGPRTDTQYF. DNA for the CDR3: TGTGCCAGCAGTTTAGCCCTCCAGGATCGGGGCCCACGCACAGATACGCAGTATTTT.

This chain connects TRBV29-1 to TRBJ2-1, with unresolved D. The CDR3 totals 14 residues. Germline assignment: CDR1 SQVTM and CDR2 ANQGSEA. V was trimmed by 4 bases and J by 0 bases, leaving 10 bases between them. CDR3 sequence (DNA): TGCAGCGTTGTGAAGGAAAGCTCCTACAATGAGCAGTTCTTC. Translated, it gives CSVVKESSYNEQFF.

This chain joins TRBV5-1 and TRBJ2-1; 9 nucleotides match TRBD1. Germline-derived CDR1 and CDR2 are SGHRS and YFSETQ. V lost 4 bases, J lost 7 bases, and 6 bases stayed unmatched. CDR3 length: 14 amino acids. CDR3 DNA: TGCGCCAGCAGCCCCGGGACAGGGTGGAATGAGCAGTTCTTC. Translating it yields CASSPGTGWNEQFF.

This clonotype was detected only a few times. This chain joins TRBV5-1 and TRBJ1-4; a weak D match, TRBD1 (5 bases). The length of the CDR3 is 14 residues. The germline V gene has CDR1 SGHRS and CDR2 YFSETQ. V lost 4 bases to trimming and J lost 3 bases, with 10 bases between them. CDR3 nucleotide sequence: TGCGCCAGCAGCCCTCAGGGACCTAATGAAAAACTGTTTTTT. It translates to CASSPQGPNEKLFF. The whole variable domain, filled in from reference TRBV5-1 and TRBJ1-4, reads KAGVTQTPRYLIKTRGQQVTLSCSPISGHRSVSWYQQTPGQGLQFLFEYFSETQRNKGNFPGRFSGRQFSNSRSEMNVSTLELGDSALYLCASSPQGPNEKLFFGSGTQLSVL.

V usage is TRBV4-2 and J usage is TRBJ1-4; D is unresolved. The CDR3 runs 16 residues. CDR1 and CDR2 from the germline V gene are LGHNA and YNFKEQ. V was clipped by 1 base and J by 12 bases, with 21 bases between them. CDR3: CASSQAHYSDARELFF. The CDR3, as DNA: TGTGCCAGCAGCCAAGCCCACTACTCGGACGCAAGGGAACTGTTTTTT.